This T cell receptor beta chain was sequenced in a study of T cell responses to AZD1222 COVID-19 vaccine (dated by TCRdb to the early 2020s). About the study as a whole: AZD1222 recipients given second doses at about 4 weeks or at about 12 weeks were pooled, since spike-specific TCR depth and breadth were not found to differ between the two schedules. Trial participants were enrolled by age into 18-55, 56-69 and 70-plus year subgroups, with around 150, 28 and 57 TCR-sequenced participants respectively. TCR sequencing was performed for roughly 250 trial participants, of whom roughly 200 were given two doses of AZD1222 and roughly 25 were given two doses of MenACWY control vaccine. Broad study findings and their caveats: Participants were mostly white British, with more females than males. The authors suggested clonal diversity may have been underestimated. Nearly half of unique spike-specific TCRs reportedly recognized epitopes outside regions mutated in the B.1.351 and B.1.1.7 variants. Only six AZD1222 recipients were SARS-CoV-2 seropositive at baseline, limiting conclusions about previously exposed vaccinees. Vaccine-associated CD4 TCRs spanned the whole spike protein, with dominant responses in regions 160-218 and 743-854. The 56-69-year group was small, and its depth increase did not reach significance, likely because of low power. After two AZD1222 doses, both the breadth and the depth of spike-specific TCRs were significantly higher than at day 0 and than in MenACWY recipients. Because no day 14 peak-response samples were available, repertoires were characterized only after the peak T cell response.

The trim is 2 bases for V and 4 bases for J, with a gap of 20 bases between the germline ends. Sequences SGHTA (CDR1) and FQGTGA (CDR2) are obtained from the germline V gene. Reading from cysteine to phenylalanine, the CDR3 counts 18 amino acids. Just the 54-base CDR3 DNA is kept, in frame starting at base 1. The CDR3 regions of human TCRbeta chains were analyzed by immunosequencing. The authors' pipeline ran thus. TCRs in the repertoires were matched against a reference library of SARS-CoV-2-specific TCRs that had been generated with the MIRA antigen-specificity platform. Breadth was defined as the fraction of unique TCRs that were SARS-CoV-2-associated, and depth was defined as the fraction of total T cells that were SARS-CoV-2-associated. Using the MIRA data, each spike-specific TCR was assigned both to the spike region to which the TCR was reactive and to a CD4 or CD8 class. Log10-transformed breadth and depth values were compared by one-way ANOVA with Sidak's multiple comparisons tests. TCRdb obtained this table from immuneACCESS and retained in-frame rearrangements with V and J assigned. These tables miss some clones; where compared with another copy, unresolved V genes account for less than half of the shortfall, and the remainder is unexplained. V, J and clone size reflect that table, while D and trimming were determined from the DNA. Recorded for this sample are roughly 150,000 clones; around 87% of them occurred a single time. The top ten hold 6% to 8% of the sample.

As regards this clone: No antigen is known for it. No base quality information exists; no much larger clone differs at one position.

The meaning of the sample's time point label: baseline before first vaccination. Vaccinee samples were obtained from the UK trials COV001 and COV002, which included a single-blind randomized controlled phase 2/3 trial of AZD1222 (ChAdOx1 nCoV-19) in healthy adults. For TCRbeta chain sequencing, PBMC samples from trial participants were taken at day 0 and at day 28 after the second dose. The sequenced sample was peripheral blood, obtained on day 0 of AZD1222 vaccination. The receptor was isolated from an adult in good health. The receptor chain draws on TRBV7-3 and TRBJ2-2, with no reliable assignment of the D segment. The DNA sequence follows: TGTGCCAGCAGCTTAGATAGTTTCTCGGGCGGATCCACCGGGGAGCTGTTTTTT. It translates to CASSLDSFSGGSTGELFF.